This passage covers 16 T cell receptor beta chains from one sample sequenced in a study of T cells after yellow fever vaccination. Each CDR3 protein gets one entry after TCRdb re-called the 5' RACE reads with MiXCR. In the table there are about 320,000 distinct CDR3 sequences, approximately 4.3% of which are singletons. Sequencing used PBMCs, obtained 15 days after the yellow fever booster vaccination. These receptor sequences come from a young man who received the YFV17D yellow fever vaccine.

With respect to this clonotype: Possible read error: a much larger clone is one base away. The CDR3 here is CASSLAHGVTQYF. The CDR3 nucleotides are TGTGCCAGCAGCTTAGCGCATGGGGTGACCCAGTACTTC. The J gene is TRBJ2-5, the V gene TRBV7-2; D gene ambiguous. The CDR3 is 13 residues long. Trimming took 0 bases from V and 7 from J, leaving 9 bases between them. Per germline, CDR1 SGHTA and CDR2 FQGNSA. The entire variable domain, with the rest obtained from reference TRBV7-2 and TRBJ2-5, is as follows: GAGVSQSPSNKVTEKGKDVELRCDPISGHTALYWYRQSLGQGLEFLIYFQGNSAPDKSGLPSDRFSAERTGGSVSTLTIQRTQQEDSAVYLCASSLAHGVTQYFGPGTRLLVL.

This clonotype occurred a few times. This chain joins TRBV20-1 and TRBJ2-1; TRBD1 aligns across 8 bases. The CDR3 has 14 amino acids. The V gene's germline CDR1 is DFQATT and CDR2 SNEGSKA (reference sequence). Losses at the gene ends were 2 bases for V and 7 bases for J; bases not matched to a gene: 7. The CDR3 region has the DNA TGCAGTGCTAGATTCGGACAGGGAAAAAATGAGCAGTTCTTC. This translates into CSARFGQGKNEQFF.

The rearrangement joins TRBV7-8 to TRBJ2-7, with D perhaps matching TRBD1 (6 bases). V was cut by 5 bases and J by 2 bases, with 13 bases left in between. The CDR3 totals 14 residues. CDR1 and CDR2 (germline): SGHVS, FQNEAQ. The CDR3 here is CASSTLQGTYEQYF. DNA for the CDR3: TGTGCCAGCAGCACTCTCCAGGGGACCTACGAGCAGTACTTC. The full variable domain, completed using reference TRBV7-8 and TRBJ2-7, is GAGVSQSPRYKVAKRGQDVALRCDPISGHVSLFWYQQALGQGPEFLTYFQNEAQLDKSGLPSDRFFAERPEGSVSTLKIQRTQQEDSAVYLCASSTLQGTYEQYFGPGTRLTVT.

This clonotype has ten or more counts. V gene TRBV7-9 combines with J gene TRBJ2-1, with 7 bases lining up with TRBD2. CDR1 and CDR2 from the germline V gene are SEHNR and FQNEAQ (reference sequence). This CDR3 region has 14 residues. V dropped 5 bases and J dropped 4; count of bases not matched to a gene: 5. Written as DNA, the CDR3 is TGTGCCAGCAGCCTAGGACTAGGGTACAATGAGCAGTTCTTC. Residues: CASSLGLGYNEQFF.

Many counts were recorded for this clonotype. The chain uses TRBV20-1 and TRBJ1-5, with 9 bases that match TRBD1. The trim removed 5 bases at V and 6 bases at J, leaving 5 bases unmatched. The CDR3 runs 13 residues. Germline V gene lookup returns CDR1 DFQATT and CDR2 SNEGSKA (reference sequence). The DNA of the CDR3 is TGCAGTGCTCTACAGGGGGCGGGTCAGCCCCAGCATTTT. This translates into CSALQGAGQPQHF.

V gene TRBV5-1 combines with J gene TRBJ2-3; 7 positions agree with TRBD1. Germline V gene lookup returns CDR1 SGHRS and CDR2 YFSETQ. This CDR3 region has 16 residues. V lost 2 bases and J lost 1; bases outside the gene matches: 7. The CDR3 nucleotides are TGCGCCAGCAGCTTTTTACGGACAGGCGGCACAGATACGCAGTATTTT. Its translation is CASSFLRTGGTDTQYF. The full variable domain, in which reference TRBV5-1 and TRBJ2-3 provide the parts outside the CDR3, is KAGVTQTPRYLIKTRGQQVTLSCSPISGHRSVSWYQQTPGQGLQFLFEYFSETQRNKGNFPGRFSGRQFSNSRSEMNVSTLELGDSALYLCASSFLRTGGTDTQYFGPGTRLTVL.

CDR3 bases: TGCGCCAGCAGCTTGCTCCGGAGGCTGGAGCAGCCCCAGCATTTT. Amino acid sequence: CASSLLRRLEQPQHF. The J gene is TRBJ1-5, the V gene TRBV5-1; D not certain. Trimming took 1 base from V and 7 from J, leaving 15 bases between them. The CDR3 runs to 15 residues. CDR1 SGHRS and CDR2 YFSETQ come from the germline V gene.

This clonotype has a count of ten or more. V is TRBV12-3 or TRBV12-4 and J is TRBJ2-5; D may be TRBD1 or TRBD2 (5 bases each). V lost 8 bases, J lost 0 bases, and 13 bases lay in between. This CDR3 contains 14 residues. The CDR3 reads CASAKRGNQETQYF. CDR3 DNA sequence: TGTGCCAGCGCTAAGAGGGGCAACCAAGAGACCCAGTACTTC.

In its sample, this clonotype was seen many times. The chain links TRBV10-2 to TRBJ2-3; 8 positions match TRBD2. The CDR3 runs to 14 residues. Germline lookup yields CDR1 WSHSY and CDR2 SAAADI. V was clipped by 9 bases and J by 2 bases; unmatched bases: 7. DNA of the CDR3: TGCGCCAGTAAAGAGCGGGGGAACACAGATACGCAGTATTTT. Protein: CASKERGNTDTQYF.

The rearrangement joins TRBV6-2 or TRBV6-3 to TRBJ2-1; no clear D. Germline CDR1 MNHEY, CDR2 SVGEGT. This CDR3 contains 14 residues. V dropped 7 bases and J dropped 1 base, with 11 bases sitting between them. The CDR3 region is CASTLRRSYNEQFF. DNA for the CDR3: TGTGCCAGCACCTTGAGGAGATCCTACAATGAGCAGTTCTTC.

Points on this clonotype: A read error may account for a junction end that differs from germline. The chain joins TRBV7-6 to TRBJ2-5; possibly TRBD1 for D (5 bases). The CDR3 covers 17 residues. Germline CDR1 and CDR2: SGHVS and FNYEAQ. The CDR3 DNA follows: TGTGCCAGCAGCTTAGAAGGGGTGGGGTGGCCCCCAGAGATCCAGTACTTC. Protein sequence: CASSLEGVGWPPEIQYF.

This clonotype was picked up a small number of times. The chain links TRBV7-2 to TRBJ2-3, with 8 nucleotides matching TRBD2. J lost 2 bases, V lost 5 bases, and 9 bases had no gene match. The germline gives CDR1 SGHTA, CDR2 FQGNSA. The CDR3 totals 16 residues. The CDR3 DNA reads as TGTGCCAGCAGCACCTGGGACGGGGGGGTCACAGATACGCAGTATTTT. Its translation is CASSTWDGGVTDTQYF.

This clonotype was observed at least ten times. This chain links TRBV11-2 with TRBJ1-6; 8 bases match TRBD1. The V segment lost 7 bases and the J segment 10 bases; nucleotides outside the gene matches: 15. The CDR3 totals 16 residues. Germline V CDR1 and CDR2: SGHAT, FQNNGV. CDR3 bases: TGTGCCAGCACCCCGGAAGGACAGGGAGGACTCTCACCCCTCCACTTT. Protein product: CASTPEGQGGLSPLHF.

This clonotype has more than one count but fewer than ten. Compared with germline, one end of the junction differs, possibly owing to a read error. The CDR3 spells CSARGTSQDTDTQYF. The CDR3 DNA reads as TGCAGTGCAAGAGGGACTAGCCAAGACACAGATACGCAGTATTTT. The genes are TRBV20-1 and TRBJ2-3; 9 positions agree with TRBD2. The germline V gene has CDR1 DFQATT and CDR2 SNEGSKA (reference sequence). The CDR3 sequence is 15 residues long.

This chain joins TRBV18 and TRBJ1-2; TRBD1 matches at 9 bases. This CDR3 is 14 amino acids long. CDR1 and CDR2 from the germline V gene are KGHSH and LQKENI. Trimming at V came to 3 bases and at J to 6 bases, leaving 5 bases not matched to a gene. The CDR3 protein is CASSPTGTGNGYTF. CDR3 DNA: TGTGCCAGCTCACCCACCGGGACAGGGAATGGCTACACCTTC.

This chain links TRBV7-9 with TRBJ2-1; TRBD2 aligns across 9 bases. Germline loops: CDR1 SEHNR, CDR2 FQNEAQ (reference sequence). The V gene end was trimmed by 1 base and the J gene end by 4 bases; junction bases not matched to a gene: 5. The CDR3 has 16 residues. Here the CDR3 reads CASSLVIAGVYNEQFF. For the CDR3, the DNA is TGTGCCAGCAGCTTAGTAATAGCGGGGGTGTACAATGAGCAGTTCTTC.